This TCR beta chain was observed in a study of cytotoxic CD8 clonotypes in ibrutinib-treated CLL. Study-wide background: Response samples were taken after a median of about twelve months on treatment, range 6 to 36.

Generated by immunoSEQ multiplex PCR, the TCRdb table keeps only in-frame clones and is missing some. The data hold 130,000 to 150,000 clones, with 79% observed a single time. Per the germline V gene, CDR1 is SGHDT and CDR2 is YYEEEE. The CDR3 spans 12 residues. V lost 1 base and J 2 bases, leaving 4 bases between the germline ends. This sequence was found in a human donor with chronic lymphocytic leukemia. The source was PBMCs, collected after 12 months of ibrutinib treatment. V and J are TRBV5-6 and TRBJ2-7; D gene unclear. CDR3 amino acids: CASSLWPYEQYF. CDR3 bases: TGTGCCAGCAGCTTGTGGCCCTACGAGCAGTACTTC. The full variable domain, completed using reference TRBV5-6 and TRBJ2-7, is DAGVTQSPTHLIKTRGQQVTLRCSPKSGHDTVSWYQQALGQGPQFIFQYYEEEERQRGNFPDRFSGHQFPNYSSELNVNALLLGDSALYLCASSLWPYEQYFGPGTRLTVT.